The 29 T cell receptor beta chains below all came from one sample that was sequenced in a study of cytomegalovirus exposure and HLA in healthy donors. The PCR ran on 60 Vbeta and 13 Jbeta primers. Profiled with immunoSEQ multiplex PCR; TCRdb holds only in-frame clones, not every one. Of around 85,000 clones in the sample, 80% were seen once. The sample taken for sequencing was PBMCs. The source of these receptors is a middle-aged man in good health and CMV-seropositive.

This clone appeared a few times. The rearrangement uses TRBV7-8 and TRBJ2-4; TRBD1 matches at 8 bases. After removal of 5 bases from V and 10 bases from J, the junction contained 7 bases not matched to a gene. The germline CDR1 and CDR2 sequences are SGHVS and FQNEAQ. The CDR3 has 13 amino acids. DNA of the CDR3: TGTGCCAGCAGCCAGGACAGGGATGGAATTCAGTACTTC. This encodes CASSQDRDGIQYF.

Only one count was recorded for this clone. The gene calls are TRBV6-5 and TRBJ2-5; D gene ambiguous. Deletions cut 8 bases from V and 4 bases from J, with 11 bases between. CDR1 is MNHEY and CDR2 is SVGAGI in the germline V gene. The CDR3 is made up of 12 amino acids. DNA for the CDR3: TGTGCCAGCGGTGTCCCGGGAGAGACCCAGTACTTC. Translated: CASGVPGETQYF.

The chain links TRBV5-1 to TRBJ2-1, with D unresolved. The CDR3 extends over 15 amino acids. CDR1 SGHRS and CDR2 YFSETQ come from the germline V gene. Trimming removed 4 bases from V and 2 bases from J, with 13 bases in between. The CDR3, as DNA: TGCGCCAGCAGCGAGACGCCAGCGCCCTACAATGAGCAGTTCTTC. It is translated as CASSETPAPYNEQFF. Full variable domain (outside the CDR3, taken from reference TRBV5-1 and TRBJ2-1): KAGVTQTPRYLIKTRGQQVTLSCSPISGHRSVSWYQQTPGQGLQFLFEYFSETQRNKGNFPGRFSGRQFSNSRSEMNVSTLELGDSALYLCASSETPAPYNEQFFGPGTRLTVL.

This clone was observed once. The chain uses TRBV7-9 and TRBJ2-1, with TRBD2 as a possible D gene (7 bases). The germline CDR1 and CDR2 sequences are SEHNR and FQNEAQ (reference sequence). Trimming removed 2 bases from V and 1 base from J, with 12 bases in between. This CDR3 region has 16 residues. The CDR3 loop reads CASSLNRGGSYNEQFF. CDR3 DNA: TGTGCCAGCAGCTTAAATAGGGGGGGATCCTACAATGAGCAGTTCTTC.

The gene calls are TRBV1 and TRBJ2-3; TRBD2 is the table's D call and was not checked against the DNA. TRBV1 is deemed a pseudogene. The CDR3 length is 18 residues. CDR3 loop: CTSSPPGLAGLRFDTQYF. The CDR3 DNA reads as TGCACCAGCAGCCCACCGGGACTAGCGGGCCTAAGGTTTGATACGCAGTATTTT.

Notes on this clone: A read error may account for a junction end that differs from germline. CDR3 nucleotides: TGTGCCTGGGACCCTGGGTCTGGGGCCAACGGCCTGACTTTC. Amino acids: CAWDPGSGANGLTF. The genes are TRBV30 and TRBJ2-6, with D possibly TRBD1 on 5 matching bases. Germline CDR1 GTSNPN, CDR2 SVGIG (reference sequence). The CDR3 length is 14 residues.

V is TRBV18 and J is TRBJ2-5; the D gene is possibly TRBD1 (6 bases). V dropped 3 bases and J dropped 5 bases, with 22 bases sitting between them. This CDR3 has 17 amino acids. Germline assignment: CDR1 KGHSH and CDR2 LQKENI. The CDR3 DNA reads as TGTGCCAGCTCACCGCGCTCTCCTACCCCAGGGGCGGAGACCCAGTACTTC. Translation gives CASSPRSPTPGAETQYF.

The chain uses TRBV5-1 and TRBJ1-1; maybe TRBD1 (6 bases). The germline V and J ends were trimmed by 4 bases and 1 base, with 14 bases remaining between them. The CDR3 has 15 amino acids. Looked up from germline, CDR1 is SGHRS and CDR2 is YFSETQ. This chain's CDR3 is CASSPRAGANTEAFF. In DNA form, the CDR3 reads TGCGCCAGCAGCCCCCGGGCAGGGGCGAACACTGAAGCTTTCTTT.

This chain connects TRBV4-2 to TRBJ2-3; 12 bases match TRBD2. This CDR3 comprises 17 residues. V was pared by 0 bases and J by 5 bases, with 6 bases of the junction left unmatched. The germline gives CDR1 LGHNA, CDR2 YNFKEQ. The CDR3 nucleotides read TGTGCCAGCAGCCAAGAGTTTCCGGGACTAGCGGGAGATACGCAGTATTTT. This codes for CASSQEFPGLAGDTQYF.

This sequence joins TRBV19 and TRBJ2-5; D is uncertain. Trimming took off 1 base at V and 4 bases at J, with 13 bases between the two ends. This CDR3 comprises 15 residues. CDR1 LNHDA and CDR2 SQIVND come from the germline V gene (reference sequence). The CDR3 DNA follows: TGTGCCAGTAGTATAGGTCTAGAAGAGGTAGAGACCCAGTACTTC. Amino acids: CASSIGLEEVETQYF. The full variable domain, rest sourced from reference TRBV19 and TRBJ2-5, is DGGITQSPKYLFRKEGQNVTLSCEQNLNHDAMYWYRQDPGQGLRLIYYSQIVNDFQKGDIAEGYSVSREKKESFPLTVTSAQKNPTAFYLCASSIGLEEVETQYFGPGTRLLVL.

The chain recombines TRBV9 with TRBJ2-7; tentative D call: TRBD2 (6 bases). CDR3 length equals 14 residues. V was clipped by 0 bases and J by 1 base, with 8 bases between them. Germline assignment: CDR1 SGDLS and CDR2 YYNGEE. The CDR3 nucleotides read TGTGCCAGCAGCGTAGGCGGGGATTCCTACGAGCAGTACTTC. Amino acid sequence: CASSVGGDSYEQYF. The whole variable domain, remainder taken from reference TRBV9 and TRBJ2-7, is DSGVTQTPKHLITATGQRVTLRCSPRSGDLSVYWYQQSLDQGLQFLIQYYNGEERAKGNILERFSAQQFPDLHSELNLSSLELGDSALYFCASSVGGDSYEQYFGPGTRLTVT.

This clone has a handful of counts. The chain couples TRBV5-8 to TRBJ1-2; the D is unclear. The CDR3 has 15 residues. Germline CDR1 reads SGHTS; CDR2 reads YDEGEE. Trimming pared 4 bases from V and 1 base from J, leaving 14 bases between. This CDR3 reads CASSRRVGSNYGYTF. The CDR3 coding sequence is TGTGCCAGCAGCCGGCGAGTGGGCAGTAACTATGGCTACACCTTC. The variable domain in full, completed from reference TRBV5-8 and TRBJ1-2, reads EAGVTQSPTHLIKTRGQQATLRCSPISGHTSVYWYQQALGLGLQFLLWYDEGEERNRGNFPPRFSGRQFPNYSSELNVNALELEDSALYLCASSRRVGSNYGYTFGSGTRLTVV.

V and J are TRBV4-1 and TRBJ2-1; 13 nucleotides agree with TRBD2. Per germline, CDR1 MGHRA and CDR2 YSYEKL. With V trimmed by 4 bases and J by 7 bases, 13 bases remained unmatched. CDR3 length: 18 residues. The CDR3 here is CASSPHGLAGESGNEQFF. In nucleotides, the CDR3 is TGCGCCAGCAGCCCACACGGACTAGCGGGAGAATCTGGAAATGAGCAGTTCTTC.

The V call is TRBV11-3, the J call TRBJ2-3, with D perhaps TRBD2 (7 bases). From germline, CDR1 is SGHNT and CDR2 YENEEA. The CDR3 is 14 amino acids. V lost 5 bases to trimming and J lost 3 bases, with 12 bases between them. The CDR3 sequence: CASSKGGETDTQYF. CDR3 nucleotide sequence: TGTGCCAGCAGCAAGGGGGGGGAGACAGATACGCAGTATTTT.

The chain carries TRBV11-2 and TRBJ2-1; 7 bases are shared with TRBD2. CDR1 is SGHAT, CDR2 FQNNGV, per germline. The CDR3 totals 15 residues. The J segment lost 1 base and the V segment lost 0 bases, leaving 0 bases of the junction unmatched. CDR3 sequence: CASSLEAGSYNEQFF. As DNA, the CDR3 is TGTGCCAGCAGCTTAGAAGCGGGATCCTACAATGAGCAGTTCTTC. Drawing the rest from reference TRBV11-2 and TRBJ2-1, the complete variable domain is EAGVAQSPRYKIIEKRQSVAFWCNPISGHATLYWYQQILGQGPKLLIQFQNNGVVDDSQLPKDRFSAERLKGVDSTLKIQPAKLEDSAVYLCASSLEAGSYNEQFFGPGTRLTVL.

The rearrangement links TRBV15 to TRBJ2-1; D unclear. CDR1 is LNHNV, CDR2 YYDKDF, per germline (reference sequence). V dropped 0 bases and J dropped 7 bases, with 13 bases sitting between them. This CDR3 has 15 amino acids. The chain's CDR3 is CATSRDLWAGNEQFF. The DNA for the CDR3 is TGTGCCACCAGCAGAGATCTCTGGGCCGGAAATGAGCAGTTCTTC.

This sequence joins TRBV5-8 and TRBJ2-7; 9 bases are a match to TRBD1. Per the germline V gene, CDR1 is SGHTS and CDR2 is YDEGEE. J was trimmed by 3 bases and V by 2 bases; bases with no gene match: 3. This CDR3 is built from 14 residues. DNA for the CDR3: TGTGCCAGCAGCTTCCGGGACAGGGACTACGAGCAGTACTTC. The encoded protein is CASSFRDRDYEQYF.

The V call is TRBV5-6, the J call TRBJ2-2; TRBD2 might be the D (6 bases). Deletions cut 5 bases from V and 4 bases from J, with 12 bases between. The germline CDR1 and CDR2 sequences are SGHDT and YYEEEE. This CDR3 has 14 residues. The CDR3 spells CASSSDYSTGELFF. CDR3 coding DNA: TGTGCCAGCAGTTCGGACTACTCCACCGGGGAGCTGTTTTTT.

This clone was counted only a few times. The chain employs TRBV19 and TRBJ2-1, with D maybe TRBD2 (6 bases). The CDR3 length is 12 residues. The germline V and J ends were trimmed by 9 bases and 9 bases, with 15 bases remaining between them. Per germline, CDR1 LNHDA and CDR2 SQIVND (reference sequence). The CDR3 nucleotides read TGTGCCAGCGGAGGGGCGGGTGGTGAGCAGTTCTTC. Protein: CASGGAGGEQFF.

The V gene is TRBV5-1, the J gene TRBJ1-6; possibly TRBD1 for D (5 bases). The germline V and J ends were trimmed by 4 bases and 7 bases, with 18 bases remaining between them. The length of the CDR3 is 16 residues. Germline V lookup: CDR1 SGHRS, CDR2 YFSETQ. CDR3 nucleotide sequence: TGCGCCAGCAGCGAATTCCCGCAGGGCGGCAATTCACCCCTCCACTTT. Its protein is CASSEFPQGGNSPLHF.

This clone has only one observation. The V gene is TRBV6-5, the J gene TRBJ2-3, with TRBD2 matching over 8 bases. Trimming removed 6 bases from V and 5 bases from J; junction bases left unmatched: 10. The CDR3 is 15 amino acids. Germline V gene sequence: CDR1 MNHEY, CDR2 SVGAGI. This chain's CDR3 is CASSPMGGRIDTQYF. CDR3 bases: TGTGCCAGCAGCCCGATGGGCGGGAGGATAGATACGCAGTATTTT.

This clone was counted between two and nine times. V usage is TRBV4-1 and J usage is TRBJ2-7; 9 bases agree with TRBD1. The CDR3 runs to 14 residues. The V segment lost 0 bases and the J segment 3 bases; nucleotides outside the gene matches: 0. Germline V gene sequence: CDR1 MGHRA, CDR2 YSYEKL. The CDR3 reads CASSQEDRGYEQYF. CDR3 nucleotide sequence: TGCGCCAGCAGCCAAGAGGACAGGGGCTACGAGCAGTACTTC.

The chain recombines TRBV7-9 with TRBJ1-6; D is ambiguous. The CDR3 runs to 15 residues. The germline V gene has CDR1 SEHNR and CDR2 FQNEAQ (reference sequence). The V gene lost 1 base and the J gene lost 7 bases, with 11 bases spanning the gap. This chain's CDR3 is CASSLGSRSNSPLHF. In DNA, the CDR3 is TGTGCCAGCAGCTTAGGGTCCAGATCCAATTCACCCCTCCACTTT.

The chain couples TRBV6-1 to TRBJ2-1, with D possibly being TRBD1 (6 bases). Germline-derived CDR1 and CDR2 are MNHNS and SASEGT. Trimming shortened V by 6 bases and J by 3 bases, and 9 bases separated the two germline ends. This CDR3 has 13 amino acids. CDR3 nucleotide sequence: TGTGCCAGCAGCTTGGACAGCTACAATGAGCAGTTCTTC. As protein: CASSLDSYNEQFF.

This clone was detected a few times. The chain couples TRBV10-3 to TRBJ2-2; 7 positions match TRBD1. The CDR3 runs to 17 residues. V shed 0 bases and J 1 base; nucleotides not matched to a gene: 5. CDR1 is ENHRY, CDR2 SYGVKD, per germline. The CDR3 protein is CAISESGGQVNTGELFF. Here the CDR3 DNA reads TGTGCCATCAGTGAGTCAGGCGGACAGGTGAACACCGGGGAGCTGTTTTTT.

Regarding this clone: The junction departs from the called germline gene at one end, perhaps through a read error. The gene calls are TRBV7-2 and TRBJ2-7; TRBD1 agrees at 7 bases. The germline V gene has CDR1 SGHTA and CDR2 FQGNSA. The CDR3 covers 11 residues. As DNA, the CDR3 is TGTGCCAGCAGCCGAGGACAGGCTATAATCTTC. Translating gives CASSRGQAIIF.

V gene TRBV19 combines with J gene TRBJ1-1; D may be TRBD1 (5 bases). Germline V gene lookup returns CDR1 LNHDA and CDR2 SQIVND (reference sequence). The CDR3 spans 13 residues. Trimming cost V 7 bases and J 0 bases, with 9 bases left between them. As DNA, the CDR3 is TGTGCCAGTACCAGACAGATGAACACTGAAGCTTTCTTT. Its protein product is CASTRQMNTEAFF.

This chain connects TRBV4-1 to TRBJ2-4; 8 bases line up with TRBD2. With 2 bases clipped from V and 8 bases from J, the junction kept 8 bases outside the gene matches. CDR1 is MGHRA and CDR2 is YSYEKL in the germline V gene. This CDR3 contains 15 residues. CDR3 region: CASSQTSGSGDIQYF. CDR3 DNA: TGCGCCAGCAGCCAAACAAGCGGGAGCGGAGACATTCAGTACTTC.

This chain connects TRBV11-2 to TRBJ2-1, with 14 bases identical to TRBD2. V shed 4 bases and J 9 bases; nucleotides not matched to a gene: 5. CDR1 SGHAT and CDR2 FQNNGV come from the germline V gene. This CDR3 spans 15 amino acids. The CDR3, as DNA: TGTGCCAGCAGCTCCGGGACTAGCGGGAGCTCTGAGCAGTTCTTC. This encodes CASSSGTSGSSEQFF.